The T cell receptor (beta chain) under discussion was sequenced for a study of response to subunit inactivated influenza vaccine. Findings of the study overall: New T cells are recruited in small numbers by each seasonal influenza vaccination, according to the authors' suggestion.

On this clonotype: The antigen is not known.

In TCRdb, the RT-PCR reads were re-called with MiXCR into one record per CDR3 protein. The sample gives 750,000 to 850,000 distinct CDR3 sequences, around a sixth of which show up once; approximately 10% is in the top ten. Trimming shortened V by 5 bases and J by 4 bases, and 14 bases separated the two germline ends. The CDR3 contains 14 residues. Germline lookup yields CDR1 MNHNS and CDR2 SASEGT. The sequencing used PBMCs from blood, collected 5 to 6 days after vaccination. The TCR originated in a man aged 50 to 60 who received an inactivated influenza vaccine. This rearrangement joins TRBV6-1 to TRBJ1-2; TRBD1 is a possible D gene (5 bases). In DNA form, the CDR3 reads TGTGCCAGCAGTAATCTTGAGGACACCTATGGCTACACCTTC. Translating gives CASSNLEDTYGYTF.